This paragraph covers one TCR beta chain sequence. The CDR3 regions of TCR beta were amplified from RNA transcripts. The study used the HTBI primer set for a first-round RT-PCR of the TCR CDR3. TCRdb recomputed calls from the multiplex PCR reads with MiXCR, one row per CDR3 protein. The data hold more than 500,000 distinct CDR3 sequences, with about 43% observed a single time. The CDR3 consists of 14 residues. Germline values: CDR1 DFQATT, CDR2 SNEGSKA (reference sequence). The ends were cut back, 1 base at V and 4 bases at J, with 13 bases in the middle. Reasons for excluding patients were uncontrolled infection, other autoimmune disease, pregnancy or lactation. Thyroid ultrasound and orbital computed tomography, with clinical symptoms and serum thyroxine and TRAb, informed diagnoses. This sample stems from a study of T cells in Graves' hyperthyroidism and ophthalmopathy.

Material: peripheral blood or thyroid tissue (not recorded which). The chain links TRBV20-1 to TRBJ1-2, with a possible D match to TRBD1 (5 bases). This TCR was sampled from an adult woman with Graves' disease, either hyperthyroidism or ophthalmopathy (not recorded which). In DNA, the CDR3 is TGCAGTGCTAGAGGGGACGCGTGGGGCTATGGCTACACCTTC. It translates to CSARGDAWGYGYTF.